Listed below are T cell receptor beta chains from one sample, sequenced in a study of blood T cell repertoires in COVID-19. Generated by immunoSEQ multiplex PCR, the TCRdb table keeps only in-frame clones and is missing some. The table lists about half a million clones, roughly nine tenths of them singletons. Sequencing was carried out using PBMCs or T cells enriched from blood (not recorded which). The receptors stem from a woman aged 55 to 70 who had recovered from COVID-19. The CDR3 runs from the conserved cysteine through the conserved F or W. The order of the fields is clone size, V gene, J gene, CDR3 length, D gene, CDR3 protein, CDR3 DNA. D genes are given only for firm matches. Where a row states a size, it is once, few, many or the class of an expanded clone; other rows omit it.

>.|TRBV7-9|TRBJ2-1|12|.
CASSFPRGEQFF
TGTGCCAGCAGCTTCCCTCGCGGTGAGCAGTTCTTC
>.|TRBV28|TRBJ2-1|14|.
CASSFSRDRNEQFF
TGTGCCAGCAGTTTTTCGAGGGATCGCAATGAGCAGTTCTTC
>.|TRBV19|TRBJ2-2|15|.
CASKGAGHGNGELFF
TGTGCCAGTAAGGGAGCGGGACACGGGAACGGGGAGCTGTTTTTT
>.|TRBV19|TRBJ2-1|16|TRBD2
CASSTSPSGGADEQFF
TGTGCCAGTAGTACCTCCCCAAGCGGGGGGGCCGACGAGCAGTTCTTC
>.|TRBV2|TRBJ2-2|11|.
CATQGPGELFF
TGTGCCACCCAGGGGCCGGGGGAGCTGTTTTTT
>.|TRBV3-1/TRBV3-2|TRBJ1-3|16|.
CASSQGASGGGNTIYF
TGTGCCAGCAGCCAAGGGGCGTCCGGGGGAGGAAACACCATATATTTT
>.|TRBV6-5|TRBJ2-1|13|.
CASSYGRWNEQFF
TGTGCCAGCAGTTACGGCCGTTGGAATGAGCAGTTCTTC
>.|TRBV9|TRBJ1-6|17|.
CASSAEQGNSYNSPLHF
TGTGCCAGCAGCGCGGAGCAGGGGAACTCCTATAATTCACCCCTCCACTTT
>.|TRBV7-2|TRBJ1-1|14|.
CASSLSGGNTEAFF
TGTGCCAGCAGCTTATCGGGGGGGAACACTGAAGCTTTCTTT
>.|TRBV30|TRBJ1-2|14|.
CAWSRWEGVWGYTF
TGTGCCTGGAGTCGGTGGGAAGGGGTCTGGGGCTACACCTTC
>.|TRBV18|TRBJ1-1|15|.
CASSPSPDGDTEAFF
TGTGCCAGCTCACCGTCTCCAGATGGTGACACTGAAGCTTTCTTT
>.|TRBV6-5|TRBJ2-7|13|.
CASNPGGAGEQYF
TGTGCCAGCAACCCTGGTGGGGCAGGGGAGCAGTACTTC
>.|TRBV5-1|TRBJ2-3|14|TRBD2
CASSPGLGGNTQYF
TGCGCCAGCAGCCCGGGACTAGGAGGGAATACGCAGTATTTT
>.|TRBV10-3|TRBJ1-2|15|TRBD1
CAISDGTAKTYGYTF
TGTGCCATCAGTGACGGGACAGCTAAAACTTATGGCTACACCTTC
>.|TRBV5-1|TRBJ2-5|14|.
CASSLVGLQETQYF
TGCGCCAGCAGCTTGGTGGGACTCCAAGAGACCCAGTACTTC
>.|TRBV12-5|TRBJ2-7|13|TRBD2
CASARGVTYEQYF
TGTGCTAGTGCCCGGGGGGTGACCTACGAGCAGTACTTC
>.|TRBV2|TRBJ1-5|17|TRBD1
CATKSGQGLLGNQPQHF
TGTGCCACGAAATCGGGACAGGGGCTCCTCGGCAATCAGCCCCAGCATTTT
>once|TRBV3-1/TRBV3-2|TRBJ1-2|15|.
CASSQVGDRSDGYTF
TGTGCCAGCAGCCAAGTTGGTGACAGGTCGGATGGCTACACCTTC
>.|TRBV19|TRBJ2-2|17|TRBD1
CASSPRGTGGYTGELFF
TGTGCCAGTAGTCCCCGGGGGACAGGGGGGTACACCGGGGAGCTGTTTTTT
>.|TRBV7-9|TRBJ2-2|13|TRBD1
CASGTGGTGELFF
TGTGCCAGCGGGACAGGGGGCACCGGGGAGCTGTTTTTT
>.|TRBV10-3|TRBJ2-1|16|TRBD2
CAISGTSGGLYNEQFF
TGTGCCATCAGTGGGACTAGCGGGGGCCTTTACAATGAGCAGTTCTTC
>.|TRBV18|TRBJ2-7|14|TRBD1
CASSPGTGGYEQYF
TGTGCCAGCTCACCGGGGACAGGGGGCTACGAGCAGTACTTC
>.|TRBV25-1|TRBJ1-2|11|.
CASSNGVGYTF
TGTGCCAGCAGTAACGGGGTTGGCTACACCTTC
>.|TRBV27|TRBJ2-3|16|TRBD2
CASSLWLAGGVRTQYF
TGTGCCAGCAGTTTATGGCTAGCGGGGGGCGTTCGGACGCAGTATTTT
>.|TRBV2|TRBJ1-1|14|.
CASSFSTGWTEAFF
TGTGCCAGCAGCTTTTCTACAGGGTGGACTGAAGCTTTCTTT
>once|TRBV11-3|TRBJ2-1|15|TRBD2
CASSYVGGTRNEQFF
TGTGCCAGCAGCTACGTGGGGGGGACTAGGAATGAGCAGTTCTTC
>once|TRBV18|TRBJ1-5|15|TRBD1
CASSPTGVSNQPQHF
TGTGCCAGCTCACCAACAGGGGTGAGCAATCAGCCCCAGCATTTT
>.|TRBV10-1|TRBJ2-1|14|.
CASSEGRGFNEQFF
TGCGCCAGCAGTGAAGGTCGAGGGTTCAATGAGCAGTTCTTC
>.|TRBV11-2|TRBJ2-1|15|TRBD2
CASSLRGGVYNEQFF
TGTGCCAGCAGCTTGCGGGGGGGAGTCTACAATGAGCAGTTCTTC
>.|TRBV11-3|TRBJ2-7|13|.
CASSPGQQYEQYF
TGTGCCAGCAGCCCCGGACAGCAGTACGAGCAGTACTTC
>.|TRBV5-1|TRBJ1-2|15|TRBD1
CASSFTSTGSYGYTF
TGCGCCAGCAGCTTTACATCGACAGGGTCCTATGGCTACACCTTC
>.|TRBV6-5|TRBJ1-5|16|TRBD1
CASSYLGQGAHQPQHF
TGTGCCAGCAGTTACTTGGGACAGGGGGCTCATCAGCCCCAGCATTTT
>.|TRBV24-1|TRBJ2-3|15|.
CATSDRGGSTDTQYF
TGTGCCACCAGTGATAGGGGGGGGAGCACAGATACGCAGTATTTT
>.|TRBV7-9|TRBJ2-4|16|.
CASSLGSGLAKNIQYF
TGTGCCAGCAGCTTAGGTAGCGGACTAGCCAAAAACATTCAGTACTTC
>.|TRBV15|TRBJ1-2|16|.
CATSITLGGGSYGYTF
TGTGCCACCAGCATCACCCTGGGGGGAGGAAGCTATGGCTACACCTTC
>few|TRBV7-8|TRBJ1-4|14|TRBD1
CASSLRGGDEKLFF
TGTGCCAGCAGCCTAAGAGGGGGCGATGAAAAACTGTTTTTT
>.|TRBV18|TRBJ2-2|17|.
CASSPAEIRRNTGELFF
TGTGCCAGCTCACCAGCCGAGATAAGAAGGAACACCGGGGAGCTGTTTTTT
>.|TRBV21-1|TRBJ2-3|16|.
CASSKELAGGADTQYF
TGTGCCAGCAGCAAAGAGCTAGCGGGGGGGGCAGATACGCAGTATTTT
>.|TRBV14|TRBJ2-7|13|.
CASSQAGRYEQYF
TGTGCCAGCAGCCAAGCAGGGCGGTACGAGCAGTACTTC
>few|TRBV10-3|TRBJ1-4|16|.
CAISTLTQETNEKLFF
TGTGCCATCAGTACCCTCACCCAGGAAACTAATGAAAAACTGTTTTTT
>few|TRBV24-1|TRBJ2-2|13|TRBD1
CATSDQGAGELFF
TGTGCCACCAGTGATCAGGGGGCCGGGGAGCTGTTTTTT
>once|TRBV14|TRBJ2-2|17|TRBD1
CASSQDIGDRVTGELFF
TGTGCCAGCAGCCAAGATATCGGGGACAGGGTGACCGGGGAGCTGTTTTTT
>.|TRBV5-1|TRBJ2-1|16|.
CASSRATEPSYNEQFF
TGCGCCAGCAGCCGGGCGACAGAGCCCTCCTACAATGAGCAGTTCTTC
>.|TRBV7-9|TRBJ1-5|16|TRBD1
CASSLGAGGGDQPQHF
TGTGCCAGCAGCTTAGGGGCAGGGGGTGGGGATCAGCCCCAGCATTTT
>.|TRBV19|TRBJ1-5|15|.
CASSLGRDSNQPQHF
TGTGCCAGTAGTTTGGGCCGGGATAGCAATCAGCCCCAGCATTTT
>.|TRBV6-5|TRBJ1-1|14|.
CASNRWEGKTEAFF
TGTGCCAGCAACCGGTGGGAGGGGAAGACTGAAGCTTTCTTT
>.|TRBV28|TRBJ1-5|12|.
CASRGQDQPQHF
TGTGCCAGCAGGGGGCAGGATCAGCCCCAGCATTTT
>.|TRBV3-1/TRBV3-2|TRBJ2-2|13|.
CASSQTGTGELFF
TGTGCCAGCAGTCAAACTGGCACCGGGGAGCTGTTTTTT
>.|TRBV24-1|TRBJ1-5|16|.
CATSDLVAKRNQPQHF
TGTGCCACCAGTGATTTGGTAGCCAAGCGCAATCAGCCCCAGCATTTT
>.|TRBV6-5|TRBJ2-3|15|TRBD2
CASRSGDTSTDTQYF
TGTGCCAGCAGAAGCGGGGATACTAGCACAGATACGCAGTATTTT
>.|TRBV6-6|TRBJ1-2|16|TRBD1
CASSYPRGQGAVGYTF
TGTGCCAGCAGTTACCCTCGGGGACAGGGGGCGGTAGGCTACACCTTC
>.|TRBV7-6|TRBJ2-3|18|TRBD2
CASSIAGTSGAYTDTQYF
TGTGCCAGCAGCATCGCTGGGACTAGCGGGGCCTACACAGATACGCAGTATTTT
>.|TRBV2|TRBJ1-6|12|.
CASSEGASPLHF
TGTGCCAGCAGTGAAGGAGCTTCACCCCTCCACTTT
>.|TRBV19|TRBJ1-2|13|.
CASTRTDYYGYTF
TGTGCCAGTACCAGGACAGATTACTATGGCTACACCTTC
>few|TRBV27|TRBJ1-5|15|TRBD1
CASSSTGASHQPQHF
TGTGCCAGCAGTTCAACAGGGGCCTCTCATCAGCCCCAGCATTTT
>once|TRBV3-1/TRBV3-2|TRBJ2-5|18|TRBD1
CASSPQRTGTGGQETQYF
TGTGCCAGCAGCCCACAAAGAACCGGGACAGGGGGGCAAGAGACCCAGTACTTC
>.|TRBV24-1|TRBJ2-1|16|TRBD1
CATSDVSQGAYNEQFF
TGTGCCACCAGTGATGTGTCACAGGGGGCATACAATGAGCAGTTCTTC
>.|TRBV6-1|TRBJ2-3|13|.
CASSEGSPYTQYF
TGTGCCAGCAGTGAGGGCTCGCCTTATACGCAGTATTTT
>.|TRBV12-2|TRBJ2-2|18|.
CASPLGTSGADNTGELFF
TGTGCAAGTCCCCTAGGGACTAGCGGGGCTGACAACACCGGGGAGCTGTTTTTT
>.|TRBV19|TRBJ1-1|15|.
CASRGRSQGYTEAFF
TGTGCCAGTAGGGGCAGGTCCCAAGGATACACTGAAGCTTTCTTT